This is a list of T cell receptor beta chains from one sample in a study of a mutant IDH1 vaccine in newly diagnosed glioma. Produced via immunoSEQ multiplex PCR; TCRdb's table is partial and in-frame only. The sample shows some 48,000 clones, approximately 80% of them seen only once. Their target antigens are unknown. This specimen was PBMCs, taken from a glioma patient whose treatment included an IDH1 peptide vaccine. These receptors were collected from a man aged 35 to 55 with glioma. The CDR3 runs from the conserved cysteine through the conserved F or W. D genes are given only for firm matches. Not every row has a clone size; where given, it reads once, few, many or a size class.

D	J	size	V	DNA	CDR3
NA	TRBJ2-2	NA	TRBV7-9	TGTGCCAGCAGCTCACTCAGGGGCCCCACCGGGGAGCTGTTTTTT	CASSSLRGPTGELFF
TRBD1	TRBJ2-3	few	TRBV18	TGTGCCAGCTCACCAGCAGGACAGGGTGGCACAGATACGCAGTATTTT	CASSPAGQGGTDTQYF
NA	TRBJ1-5	NA	TRBV14	TGTGCCAGCAGCCAAAGAGAAGGGACACCCCAGCATTTT	CASSQREGTPQHF
TRBD2	TRBJ2-3	NA	TRBV4-1	TGCGCCAGCAGCCATGACAGCGGGGGCACAGATACGCAGTATTTT	CASSHDSGGTDTQYF
NA	TRBJ1-1	NA	TRBV5-1	TGCGCCAGCAGCGATCAGGTTAACACTGAAGCTTTCTTT	CASSDQVNTEAFF
NA	TRBJ2-1	NA	TRBV20-1	TGCAGTGCCGGTAGCAATGAGCAGTTCTTC	CSAGSNEQFF
NA	TRBJ2-7	NA	TRBV5-1	TGCGCCAGCAGCTTGGCCAGTGGGGCCGACGAGCAGTACTTC	CASSLASGADEQYF
NA	TRBJ2-5	NA	TRBV4-1	TGCGCCAGCAGCCAAGAGGACTATCTCCAAGAGACCCAGTACTTC	CASSQEDYLQETQYF
TRBD2	TRBJ2-2	NA	TRBV30	TGTGCCTGGAGTGTAGAGCGGGGGGCGAACACCGGGGAGCTGTTTTTT	CAWSVERGANTGELFF
NA	TRBJ1-1	NA	TRBV5-1	TGCGCCAGCAGCCCGGGGGGGGCTGCCACGTTGAACACTGAAGCTTTCTTT	CASSPGGAATLNTEAFF
TRBD1	TRBJ1-2	NA	TRBV7-2	TGTGCCAGCAGCCCAGGGGGGGTGTATGGCTACACCTTC	CASSPGGVYGYTF
TRBD1	TRBJ1-6	NA	TRBV5-1	TGCGCCAGCAGCTCCGACGCAGGGGGCTTGAATTCACCCCTCCACTTT	CASSSDAGGLNSPLHF
TRBD1	TRBJ1-3	few	TRBV6-1	TGTGCCAGCACCCCCGGGACAGGGGCAGGAAACACCATATATTTT	CASTPGTGAGNTIYF
NA	TRBJ1-2	NA	TRBV19	TGTGCCAGTAGTAGGGGCAGGGCCGTGTCCTATGGCTACACCTTC	CASSRGRAVSYGYTF
NA	TRBJ2-1	NA	TRBV7-9	TGTGCCAGCAGTTTCCAGGGGTCCTACAATGAGCAGTTCTTC	CASSFQGSYNEQFF
NA	TRBJ2-2	medium-sized	TRBV25-1	TGTGCCAGCACCTTCTACGGGGAGCTGTTTTTT	CASTFYGELFF
NA	TRBJ2-7	NA	TRBV27	TGTGCCAGCAGTTCTACAGGTTTTTTACAGTACTTC	CASSSTGFLQYF
NA	TRBJ1-3	NA	TRBV19	TGTGCCAGTAGTATGCAGGTTAGCTCTGGAAACACCATATATTTT	CASSMQVSSGNTIYF
NA	TRBJ1-1	few	TRBV5-1	TGCGCCAGCAGCTCCATTGGTGAAGCTTTCTTT	CASSSIGEAFF
NA	TRBJ1-3	once	TRBV7-2	TGTGCCAGCAGCCCACAGGGAACTGGAAACACCATATATTTT	CASSPQGTGNTIYF
NA	TRBJ2-1	NA	TRBV29-1	TGCAGCGTTGTTAAAATGGACAGCTACAATGAGCAGTTCTTC	CSVVKMDSYNEQFF
NA	TRBJ2-7	NA	TRBV5-1	TGCGCCAGCAGCTTGGGAACCCGGTTCCTAGCCTACGAGCAGTACTTC	CASSLGTRFLAYEQYF
NA	TRBJ1-4	NA	TRBV6-5	TGTGCCAGCAGTTACTCGGGTGGGAATGAAAAACTGTTTTTT	CASSYSGGNEKLFF
NA	TRBJ2-1	NA	TRBV7-2	TGTGCCAGCAGCTTCGACCAAGTCGATGAGCAGTTCTTC	CASSFDQVDEQFF
TRBD2	TRBJ2-3	NA	TRBV29-1	TGCAGCGTGCAAAATCCTAGGGCGGGGGGGAACGCAGATACGCAGTATTTT	CSVQNPRAGGNADTQYF
NA	TRBJ2-1	NA	TRBV5-1	TGCGCCAGCAGCCCCCCCCACTTCGAGCGGCAGTTCTTC	CASSPPHFERQFF
NA	TRBJ2-5	once	TRBV7-8	TGTGCCAGCAGCTTAGGACACCTCCAAGAGACCCAGTACTTC	CASSLGHLQETQYF
NA	TRBJ1-1	NA	TRBV30	TGTGCCTGGAGTGTTGCCGAGAACACTGAAGCTTTCTTT	CAWSVAENTEAFF
NA	TRBJ2-5	NA	TRBV12-5	TGTGCTAGTGGTTCTACACCCCAAGAGACCCAGTACTTC	CASGSTPQETQYF
TRBD1	TRBJ1-1	NA	TRBV6-5	TGTGCCAGCAGTCCAGGGACAGAGAACACTGAAGCTTTCTTT	CASSPGTENTEAFF
NA	TRBJ2-7	NA	TRBV27	TGTGCCAGCAGTTTATCGAGAGGGACTGGCGTCTACGAGCAGTACTTC	CASSLSRGTGVYEQYF
NA	TRBJ2-2	NA	TRBV6-1	TGTGCCAGCAGTGAAGGGTTGCACACCGGGGAGCTGTTTTTT	CASSEGLHTGELFF
NA	TRBJ2-7	NA	TRBV10-2	TGCGCCAGCAGCCGCGCCTACGAGCAGTACTTC	CASSRAYEQYF
NA	TRBJ2-1	NA	TRBV25-1	TGTGCCAGCTCCTGGAGCTCCTACAATGAGCAGTTCTTC	CASSWSSYNEQFF
NA	TRBJ2-5	NA	TRBV2	TGTGCCAGCAGTAGCAGCAGGGGTGGACAAGAGACCCAGTACTTC	CASSSSRGGQETQYF
NA	TRBJ1-6	few	TRBV6-5	TGTGCCAGCAGTTTGGGACTGCCGGATAATTCACCCCTCCACTTT	CASSLGLPDNSPLHF
NA	TRBJ1-1	NA	TRBV18	TGTGCCAGCTCACCACAACCTTCTATGGCTGAAGCTTTCTTT	CASSPQPSMAEAFF
NA	TRBJ2-2	NA	TRBV2	TGTGCCAGCAGTAGGGGACGGCTCGGGACCGGGGAGCTGTTTTTT	CASSRGRLGTGELFF
TRBD2	TRBJ2-2	NA	TRBV30	TGTGCCTGGAGTGCATTGTTTACCGGGGAAAAGCGGGGGGGGGAGCTGTTTTTT	CAWSALFTGEKRGGELFF
NA	TRBJ1-1	NA	TRBV19	TGTGCCAGTAGTATAGAACAGTACACTGAAGCTTTCTTT	CASSIEQYTEAFF